This is a list of T cell receptor beta chains from one sample in a study of beta chain features in type 1 diabetes. Clones were read by immunoSEQ multiplex PCR, and TCRdb kept only the in-frame ones, dropping some. The table includes about 260,000 clones, about 63% detected once. The sequenced material came from naive CD4+ T cells from blood. These receptors came from a man aged 25-45 years in good health. The CDR3 runs from the conserved cysteine through the conserved F or W. The order of the fields is V gene, CDR3 length, J gene, CDR3 protein.

TRBV29-1	13	TRBJ2-7	CSAGGLAIYEQYF
TRBV9	14	TRBJ1-5	CASSAGQVNQPQHF
TRBV4-1	16	TRBJ2-1	CASSQYTSGSYNEQFF
TRBV20-1	11	TRBJ1-5	CSARSRQIQHF
TRBV2	14	TRBJ2-5	CASGPNGRQETQYF
TRBV6-5	13	TRBJ1-5	CASSRRENQPQHF
TRBV11-2	15	TRBJ1-2	CASSSYKGVGYGYTF
TRBV30	14	TRBJ2-2	CAWSSGQGTGELFF
TRBV5-1	11	TRBJ2-5	CASSFGETQYF
TRBV18	15	TRBJ2-7	CASSSQREGAYEQYF
TRBV6-6	14	TRBJ2-5	CASSQTGAGETQYF
TRBV7-2	17	TRBJ2-7	CASSSPSGTSGIREQYF
TRBV30	14	TRBJ2-7	CAWSVGGSDYEQYF
TRBV2	11	TRBJ2-5	CASSDLETQYF
TRBV5-1	16	TRBJ1-5	CASSPTGTGGSQPQHF
TRBV2	14	TRBJ1-6	CASTAGAVNSPLHF
TRBV9	18	TRBJ2-3	CASSVAALPASSTDTQYF
TRBV7-7	16	TRBJ2-1	CASSLGAGVPYNEQFF
TRBV10-3	13	TRBJ2-7	CAISLSGNHEQYF
TRBV13	14	TRBJ2-1	CASSLSGPPTEQFF
TRBV30	16	TRBJ2-2	CAWNVWGQGATGELFF
TRBV30	15	TRBJ1-3	CAWWKPGSTGNTIYF
TRBV9	15	TRBJ2-7	CASSVVAGATYEQYF
TRBV2	13	TRBJ1-2	CARARTGDYGYTF
TRBV30	13	TRBJ2-4	CAWSEGAGGIQYF
TRBV25-1	13	TRBJ2-7	CASSEREGTEQYF
TRBV7-2	12	TRBJ2-3	CASSLDEDTQYF
TRBV7-9	17	TRBJ2-5	CASSRRLAVDIQETQYF
TRBV5-6	15	TRBJ2-5	CASSSGLGGQETQYF
TRBV2	12	TRBJ1-5	CASKRADRPQHF
TRBV29-1	14	TRBJ2-7	CSVEVLAGEREQYF
TRBV14	12	TRBJ2-5	CASSLSGQTQYF
TRBV29-1	12	TRBJ2-7	CSVGQEPREQYF
TRBV13	15	TRBJ2-7	CASSLGQPSSYEQYF
TRBV30	16	TRBJ2-5	CAWNPKDRVGQETQYF
TRBV29-1	12	TRBJ1-2	CSVADSLYGYTF
TRBV30	14	TRBJ1-2	CAWSVPQGYYGYTF
TRBV29-1	13	TRBJ2-1	CSVAGLADNEQFF
TRBV13	15	TRBJ2-5	CASSRPGQAKRAQYF
TRBV2	13	TRBJ2-5	CASSWTGQETQYF
TRBV5-1	14	TRBJ2-3	CASTLERGTDTQYF
TRBV29-1	12	TRBJ2-7	CSAGWGAYEQYF
TRBV2	14	TRBJ2-7	CASMGVKSSYEQYF
TRBV30	11	TRBJ2-7	CAWQQGLGQYF
TRBV30	12	TRBJ2-5	CAWSGNQETQYF
TRBV15	13	TRBJ2-3	CATSGDPGDTQYF
TRBV30	14	TRBJ2-1	CAWSFGSSYNEQFF
TRBV5-4	17	TRBJ2-3	CASSSRASGGSTDTQYF
TRBV28	15	TRBJ2-1	CASSPPGTSGIEQFF
TRBV30	16	TRBJ2-3	CAWSVGQSSSTDTQYF